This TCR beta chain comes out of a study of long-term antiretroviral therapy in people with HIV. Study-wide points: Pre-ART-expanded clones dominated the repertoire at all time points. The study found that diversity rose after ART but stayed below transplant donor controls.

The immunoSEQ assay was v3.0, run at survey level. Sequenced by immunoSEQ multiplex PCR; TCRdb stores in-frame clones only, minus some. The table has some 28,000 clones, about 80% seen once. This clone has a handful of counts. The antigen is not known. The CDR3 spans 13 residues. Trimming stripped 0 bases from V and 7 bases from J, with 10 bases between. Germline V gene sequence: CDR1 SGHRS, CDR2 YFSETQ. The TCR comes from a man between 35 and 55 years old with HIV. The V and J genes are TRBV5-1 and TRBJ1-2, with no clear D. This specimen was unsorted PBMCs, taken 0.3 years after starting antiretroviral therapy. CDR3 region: CASSLDRTTGYTF. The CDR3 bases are TGCGCCAGCAGCTTGGACCGAACGACTGGCTACACCTTC.